The clone carrying this T cell receptor (beta chain) has at least ten counts. Its antigen remains unidentified. This sample is part of a study of immune heterogeneity within non-small cell lung tumors. Study context: In total, the tumors were 4 squamous cell carcinomas, approximately ten non-squamous carcinomas and 1 not otherwise specified. Findings and caveats of the study: Tumor sites in a patient shared identical dominant CDR3 beta clonotypes and also carried site-unique high-frequency clones. The study found that local T-cell clonality correlated moderately but significantly with local tumor mutational burden (R about 0.34). Patients largely differed in their high-frequency T-cell receptor beta clonotypes.

Genomic DNA from bulk tumor acted as the template, and about 570 ng was loaded per sample. Several spatially distant biopsies were obtained per primary tumor intraoperatively. Before undergoing curative surgery, patients had newly diagnosed non-small cell lung cancer that was untreated. TCR beta CDR3 amplification used multiplex PCR with 32 V and 13 J primers. TCRdb itself ran the multiplex PCR reads through MiXCR, one entry per CDR3 protein. The sample holds some 15,000 distinct CDR3 sequences; 25% to 35% are singletons and the top ten take about 16%. From germline, CDR1 is MDHEN and CDR2 SYDVKM. The V end was cut by 7 bases, the J end by 3 bases, with 13 bases between. The CDR3 is made up of 13 amino acids.

The chain links TRBV28 to TRBJ2-7, with D hard to call. Source material: lung tumor tissue. This TCR derives from a woman aged 45-59 years with non-small cell lung cancer. The CDR3 coding sequence is TGTGCCAGCAAAAGTAGGGCAGACTACGAGCAGTACTTC. This sequence encodes CASKSRADYEQYF.